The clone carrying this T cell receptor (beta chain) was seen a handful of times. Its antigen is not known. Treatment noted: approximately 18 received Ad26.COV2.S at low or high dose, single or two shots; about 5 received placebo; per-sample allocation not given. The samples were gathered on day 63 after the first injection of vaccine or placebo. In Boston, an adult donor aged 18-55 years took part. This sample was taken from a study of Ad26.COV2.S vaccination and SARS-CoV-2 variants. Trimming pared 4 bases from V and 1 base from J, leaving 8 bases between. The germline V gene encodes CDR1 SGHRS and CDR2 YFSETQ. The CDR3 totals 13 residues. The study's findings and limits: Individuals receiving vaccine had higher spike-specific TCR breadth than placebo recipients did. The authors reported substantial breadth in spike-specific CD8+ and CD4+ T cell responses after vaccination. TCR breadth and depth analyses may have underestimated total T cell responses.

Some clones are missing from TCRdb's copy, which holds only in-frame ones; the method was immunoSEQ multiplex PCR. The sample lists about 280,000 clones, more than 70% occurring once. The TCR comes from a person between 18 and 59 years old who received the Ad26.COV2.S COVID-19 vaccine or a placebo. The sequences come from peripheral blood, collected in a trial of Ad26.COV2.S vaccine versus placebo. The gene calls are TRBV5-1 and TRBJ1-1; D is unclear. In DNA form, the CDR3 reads TGCGCCAGCAGCCTCATGGAGAACACTGAAGCTTTCTTT. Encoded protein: CASSLMENTEAFF.